This T cell receptor (beta chain) comes out of a study of blood T cells in healthy people across ages. Study results and limitations: The long-lived group displayed more naive CD4+ cells, plus higher diversity, than the aged donors did.

Remarks on this clonotype: Its antigen is as yet unknown.

CDR3 size: 14 residues. V lost 4 bases to trimming and J lost 5 bases, with 12 bases between them. Drawn from each donor were 7.5 to 10 milliliters of peripheral blood. Per sample, no less than 5 micrograms of total RNA were extracted. PCR was performed a second time for about 6 to 12 cycles using a sample-barcoded 5' primer and a J-beta primer mix. TCRdb reprocessed the 5' RACE reads with MiXCR, giving one entry per CDR3 protein. The table lists over a million distinct CDR3 sequences, less than 45% of them singletons. This chain connects TRBV23-1 to TRBJ1-5; the D is unclear. TRBV23-1 is identified as an open reading frame with a role that is uncertain. Material for sequencing was blood. This TCR was recovered from a woman in her late teens or twenties in good health. The CDR3 here is CASSPPWRDQPQHF. DNA for the CDR3: TGCGCCAGCAGTCCCCCGTGGAGGGATCAGCCCCAGCATTTT.